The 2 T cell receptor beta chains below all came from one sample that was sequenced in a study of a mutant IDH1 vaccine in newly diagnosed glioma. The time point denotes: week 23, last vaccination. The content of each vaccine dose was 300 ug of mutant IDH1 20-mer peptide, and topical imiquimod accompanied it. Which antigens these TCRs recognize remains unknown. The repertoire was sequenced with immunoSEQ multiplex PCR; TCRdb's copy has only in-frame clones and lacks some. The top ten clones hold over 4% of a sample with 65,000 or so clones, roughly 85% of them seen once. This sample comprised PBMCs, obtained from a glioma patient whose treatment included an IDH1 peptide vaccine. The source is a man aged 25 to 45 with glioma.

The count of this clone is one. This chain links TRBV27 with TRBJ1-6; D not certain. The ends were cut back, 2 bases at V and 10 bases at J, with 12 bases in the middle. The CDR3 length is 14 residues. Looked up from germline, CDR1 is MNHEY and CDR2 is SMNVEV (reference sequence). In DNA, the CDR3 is TGTGCCAGCAGTTTAATAGGGTTTGGGTCACCCCTCCACTTT. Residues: CASSLIGFGSPLHF.

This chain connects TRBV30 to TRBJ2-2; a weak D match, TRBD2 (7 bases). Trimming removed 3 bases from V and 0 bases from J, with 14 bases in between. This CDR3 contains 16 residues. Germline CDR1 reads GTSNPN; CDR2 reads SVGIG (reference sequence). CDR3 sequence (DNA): TGTGCCTGGAGGGCTCGGGGGGCCGCGAACACCGGGGAGCTGTTTTTT. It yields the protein CAWRARGAANTGELFF.